The text below deals with one T cell receptor (beta chain). The CDR3 covers 16 residues. Trimming left V 7 bases short and J 3 bases short, with 16 bases between. Germline CDR1 and CDR2: MNHEY and SMNVEV (reference sequence). TCRdb reanalysed the RT-PCR reads using MiXCR and keeps one entry per CDR3 protein. The sample includes about 680,000 distinct CDR3 sequences, 14% of them seen just once. V is TRBV27 and J is TRBJ1-6; D is perhaps TRBD1 (5 bases). Sequences were obtained from memory CD4+ T cells from blood. This clonotype originated in a female donor in good health, serving as a healthy control. The CDR3, as DNA: TGTGCCAGCAATGGGACCAGCGTCCTCTATAATTCACCCCTCCACTTT. This gives the protein CASNGTSVLYNSPLHF.